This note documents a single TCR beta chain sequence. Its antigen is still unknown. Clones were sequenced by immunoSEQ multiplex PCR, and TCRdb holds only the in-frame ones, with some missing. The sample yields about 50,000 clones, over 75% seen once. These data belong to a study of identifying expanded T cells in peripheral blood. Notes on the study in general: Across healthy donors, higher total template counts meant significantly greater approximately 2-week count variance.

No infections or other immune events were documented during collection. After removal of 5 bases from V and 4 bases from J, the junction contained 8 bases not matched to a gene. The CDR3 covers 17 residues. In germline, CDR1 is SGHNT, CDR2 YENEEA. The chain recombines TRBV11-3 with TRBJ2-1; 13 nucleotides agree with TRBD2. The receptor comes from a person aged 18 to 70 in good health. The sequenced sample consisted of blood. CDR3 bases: TGTGCCAGCAGCGCCCGACGACTAGCGGGAGGTTACAATGAGCAGTTCTTC. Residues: CASSARRLAGGYNEQFF. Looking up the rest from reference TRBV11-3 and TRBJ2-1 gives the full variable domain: EAGVVQSPRYKIIEKKQPVAFWCNPISGHNTLYWYLQNLGQGPELLIRYENEEAVDDSQLPKDRFSAERLKGVDSTLKIQPAELGDSAVYLCASSARRLAGGYNEQFFGPGTRLTVL.